A single sample gave rise to the 14 T cell receptor beta chains below, sequenced in a study of cytomegalovirus exposure and HLA in healthy donors. The study ran its PCR with 60 Vbeta and 13 Jbeta primers. Method: immunoSEQ multiplex PCR; TCRdb's copy keeps in-frame clones and lacks some. The repertoire includes some 200,000 clones, 79% of them detected once, and approximately 1.5% sits in the top ten. The sample comprised PBMCs. Receptors were obtained from a girl aged 5 to 17 in good health and CMV-seropositive.

The gene calls are TRBV6-1 and TRBJ1-2; D ambiguous. Trimming cost V 9 bases and J 2 bases, with 13 bases left between them. CDR1 and CDR2 from the germline V gene are MNHNS and SASEGT. This CDR3 spans 13 amino acids. The CDR3 loop is CASLKELNYGYTF. The CDR3 DNA reads as TGTGCCAGTCTCAAGGAGCTGAACTATGGCTACACCTTC.

The V gene is TRBV6-1, the J gene TRBJ2-7; TRBD2 matches 12 bases. After removal of 6 bases from V and 4 bases from J, the junction contained 4 bases not matched to a gene. Germline-derived CDR1 and CDR2 are MNHNS and SASEGT. This CDR3 is built from 14 residues. CDR3 DNA sequence: TGTGCCAGCAGCAGGACTAGCGGGGTTTACGAGCAGTACTTC. Its protein product is CASSRTSGVYEQYF.

This sequence joins TRBV4-2 and TRBJ1-3; 7 bases match TRBD1. In germline, CDR1 is LGHNA, CDR2 YNFKEQ. V gave up 1 base and J gave up 4 bases; unmatched junction bases: 1. CDR3 length: 14 amino acids. CDR3 DNA sequence: TGTGCCAGCAGCCAAGGGACAGGCGGAAACACCATATATTTT. Translated: CASSQGTGGNTIYF.

The CDR3 reads CASSVGSGGPSTDTQYF. In DNA, the CDR3 is TGTGCCAGCAGCGTTGGTAGCGGGGGACCAAGCACAGATACGCAGTATTTT. The gene calls are TRBV9 and TRBJ2-3; 9 bases match TRBD2. V trimming: 2 bases; J trimming: 0 bases; junction bases outside the gene matches: 7. The germline V gene encodes CDR1 SGDLS and CDR2 YYNGEE. The CDR3 totals 17 residues.

J is TRBJ2-2 and V is TRBV27, with D tentatively TRBD2 (7 bases). The V gene lost 6 bases and the J gene lost 7 bases, with 18 bases spanning the gap. The CDR3 sequence is 15 residues long. Germline V gene data show CDR1 as MNHEY and CDR2 as SMNVEV (reference sequence). CDR3 sequence (DNA): TGTGCCAGCAGACCTTCTACGGGGGGCGTCGGGGAGCTGTTTTTT. Amino acids: CASRPSTGGVGELFF.

The rearrangement links TRBV9 to TRBJ2-2; a possible D gene is TRBD1 (6 bases). The CDR3 sequence is 14 residues long. V was shortened by 2 bases and J by 7 bases, with 12 bases between the two germline ends. Germline V gene data show CDR1 as SGDLS and CDR2 as YYNGEE. In nucleotides, the CDR3 is TGTGCCAGCAGCGTTGGGGGCCGCGGCGGGGAGCTGTTTTTT. This gives the protein CASSVGGRGGELFF.

V gene TRBV7-9 combines with J gene TRBJ2-3, with 7 bases lining up with TRBD1. The CDR3 length is 16 residues. Trimming cost V 5 bases and J 2 bases; bases outside gene matches: 10. CDR1 SEHNR and CDR2 FQNEAQ come from the germline V gene (reference sequence). CDR3 residues: CASSQNRQGATDTQYF. The CDR3 bases are TGTGCCAGCAGCCAAAACCGACAGGGAGCCACAGATACGCAGTATTTT.

In its sample, this clone was seen a few times. The chain recombines TRBV19 with TRBJ2-3; D possibly corresponds to TRBD1 (6 bases). There are 14 residues in the CDR3. The germline V gene encodes CDR1 LNHDA and CDR2 SQIVND (reference sequence). The V and J ends lost 11 bases and 6 bases respectively, with 21 bases between them. CDR3 DNA: TGTGCCTCAAACGGTATTCAGGGGTTCGATACGCAGTATTTT. Protein sequence: CASNGIQGFDTQYF.

The chain has TRBV5-6 and TRBJ2-1; TRBD2 is a possible D gene (6 bases). Germline CDR1 is SGHDT and CDR2 is YYEEEE. V shed 0 bases and J shed 4 bases, with 17 bases lying between them. The CDR3 consists of 17 residues. CDR3 in amino acids: CASSLGRPGTPYNEQFF. CDR3 coding DNA: TGTGCCAGCAGCTTGGGCCGGCCCGGGACTCCGTACAATGAGCAGTTCTTC.

The CDR3, as DNA: TGTGCCAGCAGCCATCCGGACAGGTCATACACTGAAGCTTTCTTT. It is translated as CASSHPDRSYTEAFF. The genes are TRBV5-5 and TRBJ1-1; 7 nucleotides match TRBD1. Germline V lookup: CDR1 SGHKS, CDR2 YYEKEE (reference sequence). Unmatched junction bases numbered 9, after V lost 4 bases and J lost 3 bases. The CDR3 is made up of 15 amino acids.

The chain carries TRBV29-1 and TRBJ1-2; D ambiguous. The germline V gene encodes CDR1 SQVTM and CDR2 ANQGSEA. Trimming removed 5 bases at V and 4 bases at J, with 11 bases between. This CDR3 region has 12 residues. The CDR3 loop is CSVQSPSYGYTF. The CDR3 coding sequence is TGCAGCGTTCAGTCCCCCAGCTATGGCTACACCTTC. Full variable domain (rest looked up from reference TRBV29-1 and TRBJ1-2): SAVISQKPSRDICQRGTSLTIQCQVDSQVTMMFWYRQQPGQSLTLIATANQGSEATYESGFVIDKFPISRPNLTFSTLTVSNMSPEDSSIYLCSVQSPSYGYTFGSGTRLTVV.

The chain carries TRBV10-3 and TRBJ2-7; possibly TRBD2 for D (6 bases). Deletions cut 6 bases from V and 5 bases from J, with 29 bases between. CDR1 is ENHRY, CDR2 SYGVKD, per germline. This CDR3 contains 18 residues. CDR3 sequence reads: CAISPEGAGAGWRDEQYF. DNA of the CDR3: TGTGCCATCAGCCCAGAAGGTGCGGGTGCGGGATGGAGGGACGAGCAGTACTTC.

CDR3: CASSLGSGVETQYF. Here the CDR3 DNA reads TGCGCCAGCAGCTTGGGTTCAGGGGTGGAGACCCAGTACTTC. The chain employs TRBV5-1 and TRBJ2-5, with D possibly matching TRBD1 (6 bases). The CDR3 runs to 14 residues. V was pared by 0 bases and J by 5 bases, with 11 bases between. Germline values: CDR1 SGHRS, CDR2 YFSETQ.

This chain joins TRBV5-1 and TRBJ2-1; no clear D gene. Germline CDR1 and CDR2: SGHRS and YFSETQ. Trimming cost V 0 bases and J 12 bases, with 16 bases left between them. This CDR3 is 14 amino acids long. The CDR3 coding sequence is TGCGCCAGCAGCTTGGGGATCCCCAGCGATGGGCAGTTCTTC. Amino acids: CASSLGIPSDGQFF. The whole variable domain, filled in from reference TRBV5-1 and TRBJ2-1, reads KAGVTQTPRYLIKTRGQQVTLSCSPISGHRSVSWYQQTPGQGLQFLFEYFSETQRNKGNFPGRFSGRQFSNSRSEMNVSTLELGDSALYLCASSLGIPSDGQFFGPGTRLTVL.